A single sample gave rise to the 32 T cell receptor beta chains below, sequenced in a study of shared clonotypes between healthy human individuals. The data were produced by immunoSEQ multiplex PCR, yet TCRdb's version contains in-frame clones alone and is incomplete. The sample yields around 1,100,000 clones, about 80% seen once. The sequenced material came from memory CD4+ T cells from PBMCs. Subset given: CD45RA-negative fraction. These receptors all stem from a man between 18 and 35 years old in good health. Some clones in this sample may be carry-over from other donors' samples.

The chain employs TRBV19 and TRBJ1-2, with D uncertain. Germline V gene lookup returns CDR1 LNHDA and CDR2 SQIVND (reference sequence). The CDR3 runs to 13 residues. Trimming removed 3 bases from V and 2 bases from J, with 7 bases in between. The CDR3 here is CASSMAFNYGYTF. DNA of the CDR3: TGTGCCAGTAGTATGGCATTCAACTATGGCTACACCTTC.

This clone was picked up many times. The sample holds other DNA sequences that translate to the same CDR3. The chain has TRBV7-2 and TRBJ2-7, with TRBD2 matching over 14 bases. The V gene's germline CDR1 is SGHTA and CDR2 FQGNSA. After removal of 5 bases from V and 5 bases from J, the junction contained 5 bases not matched to a gene. CDR3 length equals 15 residues. This chain's CDR3 is CASSLGLAGAHEQYF. The CDR3 region has the DNA TGTGCCAGCAGCCTGGGACTAGCGGGAGCTCACGAGCAGTACTTC.

The rearrangement joins TRBV7-2 to TRBJ1-5; D is unclear. Germline V gene lookup returns CDR1 SGHTA and CDR2 FQGNSA. The CDR3 is 15 amino acids. Trimming shortened V by 4 bases and J by 4 bases, and 14 bases separated the two germline ends. CDR3 nucleotides: TGTGCCAGCAGCTCCCAATGGGCGGGAAATCAGCCCCAGCATTTT. Residues: CASSSQWAGNQPQHF.

The chain uses TRBV5-1 and TRBJ2-5; the D call may be TRBD1 or TRBD2 (5 bases each). CDR1 is SGHRS and CDR2 is YFSETQ in the germline V gene. Trimming removed 2 bases from V and 4 bases from J, with 15 bases in between. The CDR3 runs to 15 residues. CDR3 sequence (DNA): TGCGCCAGCAGCTTTCCAGGGACCCCCCCAGAGACCCAGTACTTC. Translating gives CASSFPGTPPETQYF.

The J gene is TRBJ1-1, the V gene TRBV9; D possibly corresponds to TRBD1 (5 bases). V was shortened by 3 bases and J by 3 bases, with 18 bases between the two germline ends. The CDR3 consists of 16 residues. CDR1 and CDR2 (germline): SGDLS, YYNGEE. CDR3 nucleotides: TGTGCCAGCAGCGCTTTATCGGGACGGGGTGACACTGAAGCTTTCTTT. It is translated as CASSALSGRGDTEAFF.

Comments on this clone: A single base separates this from a much larger clone, so it may be a read error. V and J are TRBV2 and TRBJ2-1; 12 bases agree with TRBD2. The ends lost 8 bases at V and 4 bases at J; junction bases unmatched: 3. This CDR3 has 14 amino acids. Germline V lookup: CDR1 SNHLY, CDR2 FYNNEI. The DNA of the CDR3 is TGTGCCAGCGGGGGGACTAGCGGGTACAATGAGCAGTTCTTC. Translating gives CASGGTSGYNEQFF.

This clone was picked up one time. The chain is built from TRBV6-5 and TRBJ2-7; perhaps D is TRBD1 or TRBD2 (5 bases each). CDR3 length: 14 amino acids. Looked up from germline, CDR1 is MNHEY and CDR2 is SVGAGI. V was trimmed by 5 bases and J by 2 bases, leaving 13 bases between them. The CDR3 DNA reads TGTGCCAGCAGTCCGGGACCCCAAGCCTACGAGCAGTACTTC. Translating it yields CASSPGPQAYEQYF.

DNA for the CDR3: TGTGCCAGCAACAATACCCGGACAGGTCGGGGCTACACCTTC. It codes for CASNNTRTGRGYTF. This sequence joins TRBV7-3 and TRBJ1-2; TRBD1 matches at 7 bases. This CDR3 is built from 14 residues. V dropped 7 bases and J dropped 8; count of bases not matched to a gene: 13. Looked up from germline, CDR1 is SGHTA and CDR2 is FQGTGA.

J is TRBJ1-5 and V is TRBV9; 12 bases are a match to TRBD1. After removal of 4 bases from V and 4 bases from J, the junction contained 6 bases not matched to a gene. The CDR3 totals 16 residues. Per the germline V gene, CDR1 is SGDLS and CDR2 is YYNGEE. The chain's CDR3 is CASSRGTGGWNQPQHF. The CDR3 region has the DNA TGTGCCAGCAGCAGGGGGACAGGGGGCTGGAATCAGCCCCAGCATTTT. Full variable domain (missing parts from reference TRBV9 and TRBJ1-5): DSGVTQTPKHLITATGQRVTLRCSPRSGDLSVYWYQQSLDQGLQFLIQYYNGEERAKGNILERFSAQQFPDLHSELNLSSLELGDSALYFCASSRGTGGWNQPQHFGDGTRLSIL.

The genes are TRBV7-8 and TRBJ1-1; possibly TRBD1 for D (6 bases). The V and J ends lost 5 bases and 3 bases respectively, with 10 bases between them. The V gene's germline CDR1 is SGHVS and CDR2 FQNEAQ. This CDR3 region has 13 residues. The CDR3: CASSTRTDTEAFF. The CDR3, as DNA: TGTGCCAGCAGCACAAGGACAGACACTGAAGCTTTCTTT.

The rearrangement links TRBV5-1 to TRBJ2-7, with TRBD1 matching over 10 bases. J lost 3 bases, V lost 4 bases, and 4 bases had no gene match. Germline CDR1 is SGHRS and CDR2 is YFSETQ. This CDR3 is 14 amino acids long. In DNA, the CDR3 is TGCGCCAGCAGCAAGGGACAGGGGAACTACGAGCAGTACTTC. This encodes CASSKGQGNYEQYF.

The chain links TRBV5-6 to TRBJ2-5, with 8 bases matching TRBD1. CDR3 length: 14 residues. The ends lost 4 bases at V and 5 bases at J; junction bases unmatched: 7. CDR1 is SGHDT, CDR2 YYEEEE, per germline. In DNA form, the CDR3 reads TGTGCCAGCAGCATGGGACAGGCTGGTGAGACCCAGTACTTC. Residues: CASSMGQAGETQYF.

A note on this clone: Within the sample, other DNA sequences also encode this same CDR3. V usage is TRBV18 and J usage is TRBJ2-1; TRBD1 matches at 8 bases. Germline CDR1 KGHSH, CDR2 LQKENI. The CDR3 loop spans 15 amino acids. The junction had 9 bases not matched to a gene; V was cut back by 3 bases and J by 8 bases. The CDR3 DNA reads TGTGCCAGCTCACCTCTGGCAGGGGGCCTGGATGAGCAGTTCTTC. As protein: CASSPLAGGLDEQFF.

A few counts support this clone. The J gene is TRBJ2-4, the V gene TRBV5-1; a weak D match, TRBD1 (6 bases). Germline-derived CDR1 and CDR2 are SGHRS and YFSETQ. Trimming cost V 3 bases and J 6 bases, with 13 bases left between them. The CDR3 loop spans 14 amino acids. CDR3 sequence: CASSSPGAPNIQYF. Written as DNA, the CDR3 is TGCGCCAGCAGCTCCCCAGGGGCCCCAAACATTCAGTACTTC.

The genes are TRBV19 and TRBJ2-2; 8 bases align to TRBD1. The CDR3 extends over 14 amino acids. Germline loops: CDR1 LNHDA, CDR2 SQIVND (reference sequence). V trimming: 10 bases; J trimming: 0 bases; junction bases outside the gene matches: 4. CDR3: CATRGQANTGELFF. The CDR3 region has the DNA TGTGCCACCAGGGGACAGGCGAACACCGGGGAGCTGTTTTTT.

The chain is built from TRBV28 and TRBJ2-7, with 7 bases fitting TRBD1. Germline V lookup: CDR1 MDHEN, CDR2 SYDVKM. The trim removed 7 bases at V and 3 bases at J, leaving 9 bases unmatched. The length of the CDR3 is 14 residues. CDR3 amino acids: CASIEAGTDYEQYF. For the CDR3, the DNA is TGTGCCAGCATCGAGGCCGGGACAGACTACGAGCAGTACTTC.

The chain joins TRBV6-5 to TRBJ2-3, with a possible D match to TRBD2 (6 bases). The germline V gene has CDR1 MNHEY and CDR2 SVGAGI. The CDR3 covers 13 residues. V was cut by 3 bases and J by 6 bases, with 10 bases left in between. CDR3 region: CASSYWGEDTQYF. The CDR3 nucleotides read TGTGCCAGCAGTTATTGGGGGGAGGATACGCAGTATTTT.

In DNA, the CDR3 is TGTGCCAGCAGCCTTCTTACTGGGGCTGAAGCTTTCTTT. Its protein is CASSLLTGAEAFF. The chain has TRBV11-2 and TRBJ1-1; D not resolved. The V gene lost 5 bases and the J gene lost 6 bases, with 13 bases spanning the gap. Germline CDR1 SGHAT, CDR2 FQNNGV. The CDR3 runs to 13 residues.

The V call is TRBV28, the J call TRBJ2-3, with TRBD1 identical over 9 bases. Germline CDR1 and CDR2: MDHEN and SYDVKM. This CDR3 contains 13 residues. V dropped 6 bases and J dropped 6; count of bases not matched to a gene: 4. CDR3 sequence reads: CASRTGGWDTQYF. CDR3 DNA sequence: TGTGCCAGCAGAACAGGGGGCTGGGATACGCAGTATTTT.

This chain links TRBV11-2 with TRBJ1-4, with D possibly TRBD1 on 6 matching bases. Trimming cost V 5 bases and J 8 bases, with 18 bases left between them. CDR3 length equals 15 residues. The germline CDR1 and CDR2 sequences are SGHAT and FQNNGV. CDR3 protein: CASSQTGGGREKLFF. DNA of the CDR3: TGTGCCAGCAGCCAAACGGGGGGGGGCAGAGAAAAACTGTTTTTT.

The chain combines TRBV4-3 with TRBJ1-2; D not certain. The CDR3 is 13 residues long. Germline CDR1 reads LGHNA; CDR2 reads YSLEER. The germline V and J ends were trimmed by 0 bases and 5 bases, with 7 bases remaining between them. CDR3 amino acids: CASSQDAGYGYTF. The CDR3 DNA sequence: TGCGCCAGCAGCCAAGATGCCGGATATGGCTACACCTTC.

The rearrangement uses TRBV5-4 and TRBJ2-1, with TRBD2 matching 12 bases. CDR3 size: 15 residues. Per the germline V gene, CDR1 is SGHNT and CDR2 is YYREEE (reference sequence). V lost 4 bases, J lost 9 bases, and 8 bases stayed unmatched. For the CDR3, the DNA is TGTGCCAGCAGCCCGAGCCTAGCGGGAGGGGTTGAGCAGTTCTTC. Protein sequence: CASSPSLAGGVEQFF.

CDR3 nucleotide sequence: TGTGCCATCAGTGGATCCGGGACTAGCGGCACATACGGGTATTACGAGCAGTACTTC. Translation gives CAISGSGTSGTYGYYEQYF. This chain joins TRBV10-3 and TRBJ2-7; TRBD2 matches 11 bases. The ends lost 4 bases at V and 4 bases at J; junction bases unmatched: 18. The length of the CDR3 is 19 residues. Looked up from germline, CDR1 is ENHRY and CDR2 is SYGVKD.

This clone was picked up a small number of times. The chain links TRBV28 to TRBJ2-5; D may correspond to TRBD1 or TRBD2 (5 bases each). The CDR3 has 13 amino acids. Germline assignment: CDR1 MDHEN and CDR2 SYDVKM. Trimming shortened V by 3 bases and J by 4 bases, and 9 bases separated the two germline ends. The DNA of the CDR3 is TGTGCCAGCAGTTTGAGGGGTGTAGAGACCCAGTACTTC. Protein: CASSLRGVETQYF.

V and J are TRBV9 and TRBJ2-1; 9 positions agree with TRBD2. Germline V lookup: CDR1 SGDLS, CDR2 YYNGEE. Trimming took 3 bases from V and 4 from J; bases not matched to a gene: 5. The CDR3 covers 15 residues. CDR3 sequence reads: CASSDGLASYNEQFF. The CDR3 bases are TGTGCCAGCAGCGACGGACTAGCGTCGTACAATGAGCAGTTCTTC. Combining the CDR3 with reference TRBV9 and TRBJ2-1 gives the whole variable domain DSGVTQTPKHLITATGQRVTLRCSPRSGDLSVYWYQQSLDQGLQFLIQYYNGEERAKGNILERFSAQQFPDLHSELNLSSLELGDSALYFCASSDGLASYNEQFFGPGTRLTVL.

The rearrangement uses TRBV7-9 and TRBJ2-7, with 7 nucleotides matching TRBD2. Germline V gene lookup returns CDR1 SEHNR and CDR2 FQNEAQ (reference sequence). This CDR3 has 17 residues. V lost 2 bases to trimming and J lost 2 bases; unmatched junction nucleotides: 12. The CDR3 here is CASSLSSGPRSAYEQYF. CDR3 in DNA: TGTGCCAGCAGCTTATCTAGCGGCCCCCGTTCGGCCTACGAGCAGTACTTC.

The chain joins TRBV7-8 to TRBJ2-7; no clear D gene. Germline lookup yields CDR1 SGHVS and CDR2 FQNEAQ. Trimming stripped 4 bases from V and 3 bases from J, with 13 bases between. This CDR3 is built from 14 residues. The CDR3 nucleotides read TGTGCCAGCAGCTCCCCCCCGGGCAGCTACGAGCAGTACTTC. Its translation is CASSSPPGSYEQYF.

This clone has a single count. This chain joins TRBV7-9 and TRBJ1-5, with a weak D call TRBD1 (6 bases). Between the trimmed V and J ends, which lost 5 bases and 0 bases, there was a span of 20 bases. This CDR3 is built from 18 residues. Germline values: CDR1 SEHNR, CDR2 FQNEAQ (reference sequence). DNA of the CDR3: TGTGCCAGCAGCAGCTTAGGGGGTCGGACGGATAGCAATCAGCCCCAGCATTTT. Translating it yields CASSSLGGRTDSNQPQHF.

The chain links TRBV29-1 to TRBJ1-2; D might be TRBD1 (6 bases). The CDR3 sequence is 12 residues long. Trimming removed 1 base from V and 7 bases from J, with 10 bases in between. Germline V CDR1 and CDR2: SQVTM, ANQGSEA. CDR3 nucleotide sequence: TGCAGCGTTGAAGTGGGGGCTACTGGCTACACCTTC. Translation: CSVEVGATGYTF.

Comments on this clone: Different DNA sequences within this sample yield the same CDR3. The CDR3 spells CASSVRNEQFF. For the CDR3, the DNA is TGTGCCAGCAGTGTCCGGAATGAGCAGTTCTTC. The V and J genes are TRBV2 and TRBJ2-1; unclear D gene. The V end was cut by 4 bases, the J end by 7 bases, with 5 bases between. The CDR3 contains 11 residues. Germline lookup yields CDR1 SNHLY and CDR2 FYNNEI.

CDR3 DNA sequence: TGTGCCAGCAGAACGACTTATGAGCAGTTCTTC. Residues: CASRTTYEQFF. The rearrangement uses TRBV6-1 and TRBJ2-1; D unresolved. The V and J ends lost 6 bases and 8 bases respectively, with 8 bases between them. Germline V CDR1 and CDR2: MNHNS, SASEGT. The CDR3 consists of 11 residues.

The V call is TRBV11-3, the J call TRBJ2-3; no definite D call. The germline V and J ends were trimmed by 1 base and 0 bases, with 8 bases remaining between them. Germline V gene data show CDR1 as SGHNT and CDR2 as YENEEA. This CDR3 has 15 residues. CDR3 sequence (DNA): TGTGCCAGCAGCTTAGGGCAGGCTAGCACAGATACGCAGTATTTT. This codes for CASSLGQASTDTQYF.